Each of the 16 T cell receptor beta chains below was sequenced from the same sample in a study of T cell repertoires in cytomegalovirus infection. These receptors' antigens are unknown. TCRdb used MiXCR to reprocess the reads, holding one entry per CDR3 protein. The sample includes roughly 180,000 distinct CDR3 sequences, 20% to 25% seen only once; the top ten take roughly 25%. The source was CD8+ T cells from cultured PBMCs, collected from culture after CMV antigen stimulation. These receptors came from a human donor in good health (CMV status not recorded). Some clones in this sample may be carry-over from other donors' samples.

The chain uses TRBV7-9 and TRBJ1-1; D unclear. V was trimmed by 5 bases and J by 11 bases, leaving 15 bases between them. The CDR3 spans 12 residues. Germline V CDR1 and CDR2: SEHNR, FQNEAQ (reference sequence). The chain's CDR3 is CASSVKGLGAFF. For the CDR3, the DNA is TGTGCCAGCAGCGTTAAGGGCTTGGGTGCTTTCTTT.

This clonotype appeared a few times. In DNA, the CDR3 is TGTGCCAGCAGCTCAGGACAGGGTACGGATGTGCAGTTCTTC. It encodes CASSSGQGTDVQFF. The chain has TRBV7-8 and TRBJ2-1, with 8 positions matching TRBD1. The junction had 11 bases not matched to a gene; V was cut back by 4 bases and J by 12 bases. In germline, CDR1 is SGHVS, CDR2 FQNEAQ. The CDR3 consists of 14 residues.

The rearrangement joins TRBV12-3 or TRBV12-4 to TRBJ1-5; unclear D gene. The CDR3 extends over 16 amino acids. V was cut by 1 base and J by 0 bases, with 10 bases left in between. Written as DNA, the CDR3 is TGTGCCAGCAGTTTAGGGGGTCAGAATAGCAATCAGCCCCAGCATTTT. It encodes CASSLGGQNSNQPQHF.

This clonotype was found a few times. The chain employs TRBV7-8 and TRBJ1-1; D is perhaps TRBD1 (6 bases). The CDR3 length is 16 residues. V shed 3 bases and J shed 2 bases, with 16 bases lying between them. Per the germline V gene, CDR1 is SGHVS and CDR2 is FQNEAQ. The CDR3 region has the DNA TGTGCCAGCAGCTTTCCAATGGGACAAATAAACACTGAAGCTTTCTTT. Its protein product is CASSFPMGQINTEAFF.

In this sample, this clonotype turned up a few times. The rearrangement joins TRBV7-2 to TRBJ2-1; 8 bases line up with TRBD2. CDR3 length equals 16 residues. V lost 2 bases and J lost 0; bases outside the gene matches: 3. Germline V gene sequence: CDR1 SGHTA, CDR2 FQGNSA. The CDR3 coding sequence is TGTGCCAGCAGCTTATCCGGGACTAGCTCCTACAATGAGCAGTTCTTC. The encoded protein is CASSLSGTSSYNEQFF.

In this sample, this clonotype turned up a few times. The rearrangement uses TRBV5-6 and TRBJ1-2; D perhaps matches TRBD1 (6 bases). CDR3 length: 12 residues. V was clipped by 1 base and J by 7 bases, with 8 bases between them. Germline V gives CDR1 SGHDT, CDR2 YYEEEE. DNA for the CDR3: TGTGCCAGCAGCTTGTGGGACACTGGCTACACCTTC. Amino acids: CASSLWDTGYTF.

This CDR3 reads CASSLEGRVSNQPQHF. As DNA, the CDR3 is TGTGCCAGCAGTTTAGAGGGCAGGGTGAGCAATCAGCCCCAGCATTTT. The chain joins TRBV12-3 or TRBV12-4 to TRBJ1-5; D might be TRBD1 (5 bases). This CDR3 contains 16 residues. The ends were cut back, 1 base at V and 1 base at J, with 11 bases in the middle.

The genes are TRBV7-8 and TRBJ2-7; tentatively, D is TRBD1 (6 bases). Germline-derived CDR1 and CDR2 are SGHVS and FQNEAQ. The CDR3 has 14 amino acids. Trimming took off 1 base at V and 3 bases at J, with 10 bases between the two ends. The CDR3 spells CASSLGSGDYEQYF. DNA of the CDR3: TGTGCCAGCAGCTTAGGCTCAGGGGACTACGAGCAGTACTTC.

The genes are TRBV6-2 or TRBV6-3 and TRBJ2-7; no clear D. CDR1 MNHEY and CDR2 SVGEGT come from the germline V gene. Deletions cut 10 bases from V and 1 base from J, with 17 bases between. The CDR3 extends over 14 amino acids. CDR3 in amino acids: CATAGLPHSYEQYF. The CDR3 nucleotides read TGTGCCACTGCCGGCTTACCCCATTCCTACGAGCAGTACTTC.

CDR3 region: CASSSPTGDSGNTIYF. The CDR3 DNA reads TGTGCCAGCAGCTCACCTACAGGGGACTCTGGAAACACCATATATTTT. The chain links TRBV7-8 to TRBJ1-3; TRBD1 matches 7 bases. The germline V gene has CDR1 SGHVS and CDR2 FQNEAQ. The CDR3 runs 16 residues. V trimming: 4 bases; J trimming: 0 bases; junction bases outside the gene matches: 6.

The rearrangement links TRBV12-3 or TRBV12-4 to TRBJ1-1; maybe TRBD1 (5 bases). The CDR3 sequence is 13 residues long. V was clipped by 5 bases and J by 8 bases, with 15 bases between them. This CDR3 reads CASSLGVGNEAFF. DNA for the CDR3: TGTGCCAGCAGTCTAGGGGTTGGCAACGAAGCTTTCTTT.

The CDR3 sequence: CASSLTPTSGAFTGELFF. In DNA form, the CDR3 reads TGTGCCAGCAGCTTAACCCCGACTAGCGGGGCATTTACCGGGGAGCTGTTTTTT. The chain employs TRBV7-2 and TRBJ2-2, with TRBD2 identical over 11 bases. The CDR3 is 18 amino acids. J gave up 5 bases and V 2 bases, and 10 bases lay outside the gene matches. Germline values: CDR1 SGHTA, CDR2 FQGNSA.

This chain joins TRBV27 and TRBJ2-1; TRBD2 matches at 7 bases. Germline V gives CDR1 MNHEY, CDR2 SMNVEV (reference sequence). The V and J ends lost 0 bases and 0 bases, in that order; junction bases with no gene match: 2. This CDR3 is 16 amino acids long. For the CDR3, the DNA is TGTGCCAGCAGTTTATCGGCGGGGGACTCCTACAATGAGCAGTTCTTC. This codes for CASSLSAGDSYNEQFF.

The rearrangement links TRBV7-9 to TRBJ1-1; D is perhaps TRBD1 (5 bases). The CDR3 consists of 15 residues. Trimming took off 4 bases at V and 4 bases at J, with 16 bases between the two ends. The germline gives CDR1 SEHNR, CDR2 FQNEAQ (reference sequence). The CDR3 reads CASSSPRSGGTEAFF. DNA of the CDR3: TGTGCCAGCAGCTCACCTCGATCGGGGGGCACTGAAGCTTTCTTT.

The chain recombines TRBV7-2 with TRBJ2-1; D perhaps matches TRBD1 (6 bases). The CDR3 has 14 amino acids. V was pared by 5 bases and J by 4 bases, with 12 bases between. CDR1 is SGHTA, CDR2 FQGNSA, per germline. Here the CDR3 DNA reads TGTGCCAGCAGCCCAAAGGACAGATACAATGAGCAGTTCTTC. This codes for CASSPKDRYNEQFF.

The chain combines TRBV7-9 with TRBJ2-4, with 9 bases lining up with TRBD2. Germline CDR1 is SEHNR and CDR2 is FQNEAQ (reference sequence). This CDR3 has 14 residues. Trimming at V came to 5 bases and at J to 12 bases, leaving 11 bases not matched to a gene. Here the CDR3 DNA reads TGTGCCAGCAGCGATAGCGGGAGTACGATCAGTCAGTACTTC. This codes for CASSDSGSTISQYF.